One sample yielded the 8 T cell receptor beta chains listed below, sequenced in a study of shared clonotypes between healthy human individuals. Assay used: immunoSEQ multiplex PCR; TCRdb lists only in-frame clones, some missing. Of 2 million to 3 million clones in the sample, about 92% were seen once. The sample comprised naive CD4+ T cells sorted from blood. Stated subset: CD45RA+ positively selected. The receptor set was obtained from a man younger than 30 in good health.

This clone has a single count. Additional DNA sequences in this sample encode the identical CDR3. The chain employs TRBV5-1 and TRBJ2-2; D may be TRBD1 (6 bases). The CDR3 is 15 amino acids. Germline V lookup: CDR1 SGHRS, CDR2 YFSETQ. Trimming pared 4 bases from V and 2 bases from J, leaving 12 bases between. The CDR3 loop reads CASSPWTANTGELFF. Here the CDR3 DNA reads TGCGCCAGCAGCCCCTGGACAGCTAACACCGGGGAGCTGTTTTTT.

The CDR3 nucleotides read TGTGCCAGCAGCTTAGATGGACTGACGAGCTCCTACGAGCAGTACTTC. It is translated as CASSLDGLTSSYEQYF. The rearrangement links TRBV7-2 to TRBJ2-7; D might be TRBD2 (5 bases). This CDR3 spans 16 amino acids. The germline CDR1 and CDR2 sequences are SGHTA and FQGNSA. V was shortened by 1 base and J by 0 bases, with 13 bases between the two germline ends.

This chain joins TRBV7-9 and TRBJ2-2; no clear D gene. V lost 1 base, J lost 3 bases, and 9 bases lay in between. The CDR3 length is 15 residues. Per the germline V gene, CDR1 is SEHNR and CDR2 is FQNEAQ (reference sequence). CDR3 in amino acids: CASSLGQKDTGELFF. DNA of the CDR3: TGTGCCAGCAGCTTAGGCCAGAAGGACACCGGGGAGCTGTTTTTT.

This clone is a singleton in its sample. The chain carries TRBV6-1 and TRBJ2-2, with D possibly TRBD2 on 5 matching bases. Per the germline V gene, CDR1 is MNHNS and CDR2 is SASEGT. The V end was cut by 6 bases, the J end by 0 bases, with 11 bases between. The CDR3 has 15 amino acids. CDR3 protein: CASRELVANTGELFF. Written as DNA, the CDR3 is TGTGCCAGCAGAGAACTAGTCGCGAACACCGGGGAGCTGTTTTTT.

J is TRBJ2-2 and V is TRBV6-4; no definite D call. The germline V gene has CDR1 MRHNA and CDR2 SNTAGT. Trimming took 4 bases from V and 2 from J, leaving 8 bases between them. The CDR3 loop spans 14 amino acids. CDR3 bases: TGTGCCAGCAGTGTAGATCCTAACACCGGGGAGCTGTTTTTT. Protein: CASSVDPNTGELFF.

The chain employs TRBV11-3 and TRBJ2-7, with TRBD1 matching over 9 bases. The CDR3 runs 15 residues. CDR1 and CDR2 (germline): SGHNT, YENEEA. V shed 3 bases and J 2 bases; nucleotides not matched to a gene: 5. CDR3 bases: TGTGCCAGCAGCTTGGGGACAGGGAACCCCTACGAGCAGTACTTC. Translated, it gives CASSLGTGNPYEQYF.

The chain recombines TRBV10-1 with TRBJ2-1; TRBD1 matches at 7 bases. The germline V gene has CDR1 WNHNN and CDR2 SYGVQD (reference sequence). This CDR3 region has 11 residues. Trimming removed 5 bases from V and 15 bases from J; junction bases left unmatched: 7. The CDR3 spells CASSNRQGLFF. For the CDR3, the DNA is TGCGCCAGCAGTAATCGACAGGGTCTGTTCTTC.

V is TRBV11-2 and J is TRBJ2-3; 9 bases are a match to TRBD2. The trim removed 2 bases at V and 0 bases at J, leaving 12 bases unmatched. Germline loops: CDR1 SGHAT, CDR2 FQNNGV. The CDR3 has 19 residues. This CDR3 reads CASSLKELAGDPSTDTQYF. CDR3 in DNA: TGTGCCAGCAGCTTAAAGGAGTTAGCGGGAGACCCTAGCACAGATACGCAGTATTTT.